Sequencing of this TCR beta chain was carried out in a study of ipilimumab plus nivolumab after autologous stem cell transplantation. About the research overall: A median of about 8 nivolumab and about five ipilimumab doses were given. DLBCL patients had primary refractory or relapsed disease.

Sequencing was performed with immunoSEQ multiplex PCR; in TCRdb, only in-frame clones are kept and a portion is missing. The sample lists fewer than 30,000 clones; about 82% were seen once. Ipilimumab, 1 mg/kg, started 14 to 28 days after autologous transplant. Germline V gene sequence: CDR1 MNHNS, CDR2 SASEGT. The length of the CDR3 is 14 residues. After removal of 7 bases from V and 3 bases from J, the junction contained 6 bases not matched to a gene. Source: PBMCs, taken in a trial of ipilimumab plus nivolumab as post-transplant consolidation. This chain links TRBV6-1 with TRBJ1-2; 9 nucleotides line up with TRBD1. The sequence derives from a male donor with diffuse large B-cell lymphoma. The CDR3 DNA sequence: TGTGCCAGCATTACAGGGGGCGCGTACTATGGCTACACCTTC. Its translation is CASITGGAYYGYTF.